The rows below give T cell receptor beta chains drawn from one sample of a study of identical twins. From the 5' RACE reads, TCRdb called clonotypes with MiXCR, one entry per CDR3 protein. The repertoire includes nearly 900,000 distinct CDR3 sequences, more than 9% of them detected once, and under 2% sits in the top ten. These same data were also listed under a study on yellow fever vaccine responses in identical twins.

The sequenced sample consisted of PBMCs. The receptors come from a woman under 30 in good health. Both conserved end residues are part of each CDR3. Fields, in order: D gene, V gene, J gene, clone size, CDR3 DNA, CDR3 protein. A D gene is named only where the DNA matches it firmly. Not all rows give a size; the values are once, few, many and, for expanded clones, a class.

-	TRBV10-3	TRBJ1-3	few	TGTGCCATCAGTGAATTATCGGCAGCCAGTGGTCGAGGAAACACCATATATTTT	CAISELSAASGRGNTIYF
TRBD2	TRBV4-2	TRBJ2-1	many	TGTGCCAGCAGCCAAGACGAGCTAGCGGGAGGCGTCAACAATGAGCAGTTCTTC	CASSQDELAGGVNNEQFF
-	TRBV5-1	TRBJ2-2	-	TGCGCCAGCAGCCCGACAGATACCGGGGAGCTGTTTTTT	CASSPTDTGELFF
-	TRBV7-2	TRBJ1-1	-	TGTGCCAGCAGCTTGGCCTTAGGGCAGCCGTCAGAAGCTTTCTTT	CASSLALGQPSEAFF
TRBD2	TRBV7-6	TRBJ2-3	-	TGTGCCAGCAGCTTAGACCACGGCGGGAGTATTATAGATACGCAGTATTTT	CASSLDHGGSIIDTQYF
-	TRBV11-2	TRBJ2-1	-	TGTGCCAGCAGCTTAGACTCGGGCCCCAAGCAGTTCTTC	CASSLDSGPKQFF
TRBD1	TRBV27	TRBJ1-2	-	TGTGCCAGCAGTTTAGAAGGCGGGGACAGGGGTAAAGGCTACACCTTC	CASSLEGGDRGKGYTF
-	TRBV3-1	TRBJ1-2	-	TGTGCCAGCAGCCAAGGTACAGGGCCCAACTATGGCTACACCTTC	CASSQGTGPNYGYTF
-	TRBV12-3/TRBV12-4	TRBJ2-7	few	TGTGCCAGCAGTTTGGGTGAGGGGTCCAGGGGACTAACGGACTACGAGCAGTACTTC	CASSLGEGSRGLTDYEQYF
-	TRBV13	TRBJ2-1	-	TGTGCCAGCAGCCAAGGACTCCCCCGTTACAATGAGCAGTTCTTC	CASSQGLPRYNEQFF
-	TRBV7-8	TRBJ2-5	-	TGTGCCAGCAGCTTAGCGAAAGAGACCCAGTACTTC	CASSLAKETQYF
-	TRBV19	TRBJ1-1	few	TGTGCCAGTACCATATTGTGGGGGCGGAATGAAGCTTTCTTT	CASTILWGRNEAFF
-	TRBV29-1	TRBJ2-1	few	TGCAGCGTTCGACTAGACAATGAGCAGTTCTTC	CSVRLDNEQFF
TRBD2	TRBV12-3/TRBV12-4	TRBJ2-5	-	TGTGCCAGCAGTTCGCCGGCACTAGCGATCCAAGAGACCCAGTACTTC	CASSSPALAIQETQYF
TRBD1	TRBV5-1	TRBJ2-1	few	TGCGCCAGCACCCAGGGGGCCTACAATGAGCAGTTCTTC	CASTQGAYNEQFF
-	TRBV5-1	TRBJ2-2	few	TGCGCCAGCAGCTGGGGGACGGGCGACCGGGAGCTGTTTTTT	CASSWGTGDRELFF
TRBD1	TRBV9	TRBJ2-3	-	TGTGCCAGCAGCGTAGTGGCGGGTCAGGGGGTAGAAACAGATACGCAGTATTTT	CASSVVAGQGVETDTQYF
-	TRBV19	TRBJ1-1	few	TGTGCCAGTAGTATAGATTCGCGGCGATTGGACTTT	CASSIDSRRLDF
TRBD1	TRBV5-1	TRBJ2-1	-	TGCGCCAGCAGCTTGGCGCTGGACAGGGCCCACCGGGATGAGCAGTTCTTC	CASSLALDRAHRDEQFF
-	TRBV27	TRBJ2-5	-	TGTGCCAGCAGTGGGGCAGTTACCCAAGAGACCCAGTACTTC	CASSGAVTQETQYF
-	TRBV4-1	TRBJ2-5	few	TGCGCCAGCAGCCAAGATGATGAGACCCAGTACTTC	CASSQDDETQYF
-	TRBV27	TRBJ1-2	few	TGTGCCAGCAAACCGGGACGGCCAGGGGATGGCTACACCTTC	CASKPGRPGDGYTF
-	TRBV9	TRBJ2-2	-	TGTGCCAGCAGCGTACGTCGGGACGGTCCTTTCACCGGGGAGCTGTTTTTT	CASSVRRDGPFTGELFF
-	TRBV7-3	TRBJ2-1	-	TGTGCCAGCAGCTTATTAAGGGCCAATGAGCAGTTCTTC	CASSLLRANEQFF
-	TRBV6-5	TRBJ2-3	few	TGTGCCAGCAGTTACTCTGGGTCCACCGCCCAACTCAATACGCAGTATTTT	CASSYSGSTAQLNTQYF
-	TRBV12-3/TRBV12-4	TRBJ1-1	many	TGTGCCAGCAGTTCCCCGATAACTGAAGCTTTCTTT	CASSSPITEAFF